This T cell receptor (beta chain) comes out of a study of blood T cell repertoires in COVID-19. In the study overall: Both acute and convalescent COVID-19 samples were obtained from the United States, Italy and Spain. From T cells, B-cell-depleted T cells, or PBMCs came the material, which was cDNA or gDNA.

Clones were sequenced by immunoSEQ multiplex PCR, and TCRdb holds only the in-frame ones, with some missing. The sample consists of approximately 120,000 clones, 70% to 80% of them appearing once. This CDR3 contains 14 residues. The V and J ends lost 1 base and 5 bases respectively, with 10 bases between them. The germline V gene encodes CDR1 LGHNA and CDR2 YNFKEQ. The source of this sequence is a human donor in a cohort sampled during active COVID-19. The sample comprised peripheral blood. V usage is TRBV4-2 and J usage is TRBJ2-3, with D maybe TRBD1 (5 bases). The CDR3 region has the DNA TGTGCCAGCAGCCAAGTAGGGGCAGGAGATACGCAGTATTTT. Translating gives CASSQVGAGDTQYF.